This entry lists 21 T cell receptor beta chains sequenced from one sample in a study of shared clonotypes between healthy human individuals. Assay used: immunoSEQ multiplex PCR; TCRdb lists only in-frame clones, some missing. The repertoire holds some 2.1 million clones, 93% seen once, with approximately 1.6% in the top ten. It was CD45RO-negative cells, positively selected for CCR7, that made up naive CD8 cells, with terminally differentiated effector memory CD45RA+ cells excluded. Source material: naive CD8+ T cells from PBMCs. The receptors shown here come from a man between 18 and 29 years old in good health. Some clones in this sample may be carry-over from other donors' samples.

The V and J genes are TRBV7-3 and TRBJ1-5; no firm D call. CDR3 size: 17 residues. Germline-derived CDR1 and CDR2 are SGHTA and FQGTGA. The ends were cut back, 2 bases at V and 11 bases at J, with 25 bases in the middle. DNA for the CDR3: TGTGCCAGCAGCTTAGTGCTGGGTATTGACGGACCGCAGACCCAGCATTTT. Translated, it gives CASSLVLGIDGPQTQHF.

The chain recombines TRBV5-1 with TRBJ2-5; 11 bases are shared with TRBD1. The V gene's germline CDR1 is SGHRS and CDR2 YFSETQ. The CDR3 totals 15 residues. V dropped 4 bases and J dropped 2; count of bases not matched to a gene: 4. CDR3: CASSRGDRGQETQYF. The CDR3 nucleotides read TGCGCCAGCAGCCGTGGGGACAGGGGGCAAGAGACCCAGTACTTC.

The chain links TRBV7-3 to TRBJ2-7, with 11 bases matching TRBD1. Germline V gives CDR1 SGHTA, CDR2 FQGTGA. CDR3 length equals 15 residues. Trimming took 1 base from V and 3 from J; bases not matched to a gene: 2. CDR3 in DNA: TGTGCCAGCAGCTTAAGCGGGACAGGGGGCTACGAGCAGTACTTC. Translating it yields CASSLSGTGGYEQYF.

The CDR3 here is CASSLQGGYTDTQYF. As DNA, the CDR3 is TGTGCCAGCAGTTTGCAGGGGGGTTACACAGATACGCAGTATTTT. V and J are TRBV28 and TRBJ2-3, with D tentatively TRBD1 (7 bases). Germline V gives CDR1 MDHEN, CDR2 SYDVKM. V lost 3 bases and J lost 2, with 12 bases in between. The CDR3 covers 15 residues.

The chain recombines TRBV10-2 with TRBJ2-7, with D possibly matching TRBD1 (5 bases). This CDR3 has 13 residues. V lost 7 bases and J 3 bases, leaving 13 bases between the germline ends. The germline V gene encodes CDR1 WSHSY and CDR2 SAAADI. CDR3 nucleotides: TGCGCCAGCAACGACCCAGGGTACTACGAGCAGTACTTC. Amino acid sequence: CASNDPGYYEQYF.

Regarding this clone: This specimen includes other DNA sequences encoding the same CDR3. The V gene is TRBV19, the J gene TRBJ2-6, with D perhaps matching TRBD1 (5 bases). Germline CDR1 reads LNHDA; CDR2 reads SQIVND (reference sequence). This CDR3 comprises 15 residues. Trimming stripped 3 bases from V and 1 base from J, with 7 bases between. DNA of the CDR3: TGTGCCAGTAGTATCCAGGGATCTGGGGCCAACGTCCTGACTTTC. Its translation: CASSIQGSGANVLTF.

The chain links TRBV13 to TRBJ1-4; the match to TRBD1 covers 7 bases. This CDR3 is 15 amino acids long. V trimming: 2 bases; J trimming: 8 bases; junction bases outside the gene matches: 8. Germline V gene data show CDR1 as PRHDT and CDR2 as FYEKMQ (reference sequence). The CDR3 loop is CASSLRQGSGEKLFF. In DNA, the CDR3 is TGTGCCAGCAGCTTACGACAGGGTTCTGGCGAAAAACTGTTTTTT.

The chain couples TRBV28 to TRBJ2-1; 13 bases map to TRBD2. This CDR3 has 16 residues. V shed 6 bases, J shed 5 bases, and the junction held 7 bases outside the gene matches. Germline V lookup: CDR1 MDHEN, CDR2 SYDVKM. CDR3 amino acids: CASRDRTSGSHNEQFF. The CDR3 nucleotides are TGTGCCAGCAGGGACCGGACTAGCGGGAGCCACAATGAGCAGTTCTTC.

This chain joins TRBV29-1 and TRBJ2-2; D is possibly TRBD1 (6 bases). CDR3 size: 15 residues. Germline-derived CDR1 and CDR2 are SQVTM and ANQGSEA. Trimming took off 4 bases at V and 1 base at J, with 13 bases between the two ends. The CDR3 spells CSVGLSGVNTGELFF. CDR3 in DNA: TGCAGCGTTGGCTTATCAGGGGTGAACACCGGGGAGCTGTTTTTT.

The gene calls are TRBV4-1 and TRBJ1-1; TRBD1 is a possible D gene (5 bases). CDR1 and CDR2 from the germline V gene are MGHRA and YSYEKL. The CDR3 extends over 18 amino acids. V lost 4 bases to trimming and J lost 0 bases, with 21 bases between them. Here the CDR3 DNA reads TGCGCCAGCAGCCTCCCTTCAGGGAGCCTAAGGCTGAACACTGAAGCTTTCTTT. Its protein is CASSLPSGSLRLNTEAFF.

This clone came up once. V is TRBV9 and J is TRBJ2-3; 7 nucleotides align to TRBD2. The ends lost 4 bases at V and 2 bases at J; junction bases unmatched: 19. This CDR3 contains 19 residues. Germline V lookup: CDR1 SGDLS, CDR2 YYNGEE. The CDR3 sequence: CASSKTEGGHILLTDTQYF. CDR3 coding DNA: TGTGCCAGCAGCAAAACGGAGGGAGGGCATATCCTTCTCACAGATACGCAGTATTTT.

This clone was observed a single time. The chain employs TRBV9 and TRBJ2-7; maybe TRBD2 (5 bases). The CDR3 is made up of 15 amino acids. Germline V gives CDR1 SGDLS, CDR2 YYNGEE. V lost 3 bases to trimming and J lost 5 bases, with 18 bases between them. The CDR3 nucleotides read TGTGCCAGCAGCGCGCCACGTGAGGGCCACCACGAGCAGTACTTC. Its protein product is CASSAPREGHHEQYF.

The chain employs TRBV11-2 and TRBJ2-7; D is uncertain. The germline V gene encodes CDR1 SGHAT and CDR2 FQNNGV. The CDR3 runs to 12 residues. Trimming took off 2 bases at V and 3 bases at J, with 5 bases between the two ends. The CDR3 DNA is TGTGCCAGCAGCTTAAGGCACTACGAGCAGTACTTC. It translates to CASSLRHYEQYF.

The CDR3, as DNA: TGTGCCAGCAGCCCGGGACTCTTCAACTATGGCTACACCTTC. Residues: CASSPGLFNYGYTF. V gene TRBV7-6 combines with J gene TRBJ1-2; D might be TRBD1 (5 bases). This CDR3 has 14 amino acids. Per germline, CDR1 SGHVS and CDR2 FNYEAQ. Trimming took 5 bases from V and 2 from J, leaving 12 bases between them.

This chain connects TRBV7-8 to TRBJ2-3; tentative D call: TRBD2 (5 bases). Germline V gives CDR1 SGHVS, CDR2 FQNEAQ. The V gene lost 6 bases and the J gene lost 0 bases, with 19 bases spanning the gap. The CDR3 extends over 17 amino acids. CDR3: CASSRERRLTSTDTQYF. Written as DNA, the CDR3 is TGTGCCAGCAGTCGAGAGCGGCGTCTAACTAGCACAGATACGCAGTATTTT.

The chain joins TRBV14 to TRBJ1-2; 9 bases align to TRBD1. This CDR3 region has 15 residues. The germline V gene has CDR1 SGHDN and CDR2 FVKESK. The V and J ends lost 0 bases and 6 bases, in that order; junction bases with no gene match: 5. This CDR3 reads CASSQDYYRGHGYTF. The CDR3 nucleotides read TGTGCCAGCAGCCAAGATTATTACAGGGGGCATGGCTACACCTTC.

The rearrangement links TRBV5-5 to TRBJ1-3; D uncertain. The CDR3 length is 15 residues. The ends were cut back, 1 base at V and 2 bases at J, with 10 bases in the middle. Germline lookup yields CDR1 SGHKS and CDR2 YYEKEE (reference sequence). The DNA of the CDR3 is TGTGCCAGCAGCTTGTTCCGGGGAACTGGAAACACCATATATTTT. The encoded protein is CASSLFRGTGNTIYF.

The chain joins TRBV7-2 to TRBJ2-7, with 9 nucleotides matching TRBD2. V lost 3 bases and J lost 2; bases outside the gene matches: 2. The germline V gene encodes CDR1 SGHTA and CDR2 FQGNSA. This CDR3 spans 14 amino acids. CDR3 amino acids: CASSFLAGTYEQYF. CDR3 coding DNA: TGTGCCAGCAGCTTCCTAGCGGGGACCTACGAGCAGTACTTC.

The CDR3 coding sequence is TGTGCCAGCAGCCCGGGGGTCGGAGCGAGCACAGATACGCAGTATTTT. Its translation: CASSPGVGASTDTQYF. The chain couples TRBV5-5 to TRBJ2-3; D perhaps matches TRBD2 (6 bases). CDR3 length: 16 amino acids. Germline CDR1 SGHKS, CDR2 YYEKEE (reference sequence). V lost 4 bases, J lost 0 bases, and 15 bases lay in between. The full variable domain, with the rest looked up from reference TRBV5-5 and TRBJ2-3, is DAGVTQSPTHLIKTRGQQVTLRCSPISGHKSVSWYQQVLGQGPQFIFQYYEKEERGRGNFPDRFSARQFPNYSSELNVNALLLGDSALYLCASSPGVGASTDTQYFGPGTRLTVL.

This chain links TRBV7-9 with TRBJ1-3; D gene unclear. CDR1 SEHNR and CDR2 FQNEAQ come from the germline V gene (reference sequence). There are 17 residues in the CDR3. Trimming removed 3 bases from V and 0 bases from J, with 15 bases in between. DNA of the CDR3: TGTGCCAGCAGCTTTGACACCACCCTCCCCTCTGGAAACACCATATATTTT. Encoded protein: CASSFDTTLPSGNTIYF.

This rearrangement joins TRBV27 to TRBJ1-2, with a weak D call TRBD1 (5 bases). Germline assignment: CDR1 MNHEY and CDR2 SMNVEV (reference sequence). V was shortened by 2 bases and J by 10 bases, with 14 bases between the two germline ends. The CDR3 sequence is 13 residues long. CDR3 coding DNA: TGTGCCAGCAGTTTAATTTCGAGGGGTCCCTACACCTTC. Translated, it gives CASSLISRGPYTF.